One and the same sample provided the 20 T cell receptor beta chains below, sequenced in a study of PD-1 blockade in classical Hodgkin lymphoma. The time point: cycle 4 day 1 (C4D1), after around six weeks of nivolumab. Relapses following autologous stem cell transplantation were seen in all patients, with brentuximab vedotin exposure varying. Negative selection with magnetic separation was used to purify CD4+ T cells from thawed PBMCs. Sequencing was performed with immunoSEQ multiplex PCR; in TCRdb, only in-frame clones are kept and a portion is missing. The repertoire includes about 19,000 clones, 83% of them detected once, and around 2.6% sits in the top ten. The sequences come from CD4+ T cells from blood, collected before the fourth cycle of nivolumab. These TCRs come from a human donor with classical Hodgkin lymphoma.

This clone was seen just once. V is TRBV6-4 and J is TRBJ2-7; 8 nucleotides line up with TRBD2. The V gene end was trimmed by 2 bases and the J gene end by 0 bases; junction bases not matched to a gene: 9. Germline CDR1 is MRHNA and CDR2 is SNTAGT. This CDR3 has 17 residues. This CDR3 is CASSDGAGGISSYEQYF. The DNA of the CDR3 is TGTGCCAGCAGTGACGGTGCGGGAGGTATCAGCTCCTACGAGCAGTACTTC.

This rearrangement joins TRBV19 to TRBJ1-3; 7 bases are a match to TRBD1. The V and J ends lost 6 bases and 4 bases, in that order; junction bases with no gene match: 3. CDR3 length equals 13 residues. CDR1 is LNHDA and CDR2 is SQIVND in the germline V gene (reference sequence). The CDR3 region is CASRPTGGNTIYF. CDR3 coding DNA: TGTGCCAGTAGACCGACAGGGGGAAACACCATATATTTT.

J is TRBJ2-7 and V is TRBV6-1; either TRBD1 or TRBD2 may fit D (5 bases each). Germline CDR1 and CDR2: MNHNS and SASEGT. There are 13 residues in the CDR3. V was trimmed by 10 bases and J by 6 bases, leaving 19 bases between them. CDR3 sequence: CAIGTLGAGEQYF. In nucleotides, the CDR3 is TGTGCCATCGGGACCCTGGGCGCAGGCGAGCAGTACTTC.

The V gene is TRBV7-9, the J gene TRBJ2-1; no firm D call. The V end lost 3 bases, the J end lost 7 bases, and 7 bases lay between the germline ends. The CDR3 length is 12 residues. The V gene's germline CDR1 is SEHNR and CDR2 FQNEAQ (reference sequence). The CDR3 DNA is TGTGCCAGCAGCTTTCGCAGAAATGAGCAGTTCTTC. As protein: CASSFRRNEQFF. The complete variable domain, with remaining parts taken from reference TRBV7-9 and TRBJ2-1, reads DTGVSQNPRHKITKRGQNVTFRCDPISEHNRLYWYRQTLGQGPEFLTYFQNEAQLEKSRLLSDRFSAERPKGSFSTLEIQRTEQGDSAMYLCASSFRRNEQFFGPGTRLTVL.

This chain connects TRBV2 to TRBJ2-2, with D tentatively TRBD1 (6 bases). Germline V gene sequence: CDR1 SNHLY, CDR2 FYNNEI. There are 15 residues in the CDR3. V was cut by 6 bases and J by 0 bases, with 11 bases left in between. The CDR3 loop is CASRQDSANTGELFF. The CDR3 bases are TGTGCCAGCAGACAGGACAGCGCGAACACCGGGGAGCTGTTTTTT.

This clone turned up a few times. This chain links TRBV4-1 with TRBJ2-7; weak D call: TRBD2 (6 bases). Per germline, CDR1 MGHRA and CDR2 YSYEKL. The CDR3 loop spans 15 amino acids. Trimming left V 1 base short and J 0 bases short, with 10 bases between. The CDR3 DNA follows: TGCGCCAGCAGCCAAGGACCCGGGAGCTCCTACGAGCAGTACTTC. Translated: CASSQGPGSSYEQYF.

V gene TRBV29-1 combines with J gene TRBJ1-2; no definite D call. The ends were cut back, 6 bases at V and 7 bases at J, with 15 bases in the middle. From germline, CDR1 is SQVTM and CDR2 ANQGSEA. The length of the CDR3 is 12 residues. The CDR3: CSVQWGIGGYTF. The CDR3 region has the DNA TGCAGCGTCCAGTGGGGTATTGGTGGCTACACCTTC.

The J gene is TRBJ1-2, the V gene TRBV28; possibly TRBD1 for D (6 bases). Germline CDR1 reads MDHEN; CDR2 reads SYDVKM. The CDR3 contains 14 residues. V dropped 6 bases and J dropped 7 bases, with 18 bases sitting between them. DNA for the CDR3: TGTGCCAGCAGACCGGGACATCAGGCTTCTGGCTACACCTTC. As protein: CASRPGHQASGYTF.

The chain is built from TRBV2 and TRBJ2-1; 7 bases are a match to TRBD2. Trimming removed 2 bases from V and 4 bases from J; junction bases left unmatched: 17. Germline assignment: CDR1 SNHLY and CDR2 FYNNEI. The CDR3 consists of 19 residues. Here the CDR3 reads CASSERVGSAGVSYNEQFF. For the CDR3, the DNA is TGTGCCAGCAGTGAAAGGGTCGGGTCGGCGGGAGTTAGTTACAATGAGCAGTTCTTC.

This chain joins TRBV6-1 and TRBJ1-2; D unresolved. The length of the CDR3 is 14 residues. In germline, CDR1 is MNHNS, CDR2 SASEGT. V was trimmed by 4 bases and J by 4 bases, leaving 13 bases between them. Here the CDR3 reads CASSAGHTGYGYTF. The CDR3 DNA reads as TGTGCCAGCAGTGCTGGCCACACGGGCTATGGCTACACCTTC.

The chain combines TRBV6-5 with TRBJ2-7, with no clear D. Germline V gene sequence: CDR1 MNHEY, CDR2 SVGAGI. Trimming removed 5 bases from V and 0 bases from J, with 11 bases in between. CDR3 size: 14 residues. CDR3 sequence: CASSTADGSYEQYF. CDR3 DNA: TGTGCCAGCAGTACCGCGGACGGCTCCTACGAGCAGTACTTC.

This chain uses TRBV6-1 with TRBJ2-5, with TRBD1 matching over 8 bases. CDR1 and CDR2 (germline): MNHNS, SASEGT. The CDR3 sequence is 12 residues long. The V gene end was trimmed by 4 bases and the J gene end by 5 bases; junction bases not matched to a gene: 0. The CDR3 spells CASSGDRETQYF. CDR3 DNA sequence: TGTGCCAGCAGTGGGGACAGGGAGACCCAGTACTTC.

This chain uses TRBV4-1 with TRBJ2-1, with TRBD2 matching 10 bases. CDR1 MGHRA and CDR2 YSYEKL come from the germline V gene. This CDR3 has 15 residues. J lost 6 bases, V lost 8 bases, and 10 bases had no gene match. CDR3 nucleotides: TGCGCCAGCTCCGCAGGGGCTAGCGGGAGCAATGAGCAGTTCTTC. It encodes CASSAGASGSNEQFF.

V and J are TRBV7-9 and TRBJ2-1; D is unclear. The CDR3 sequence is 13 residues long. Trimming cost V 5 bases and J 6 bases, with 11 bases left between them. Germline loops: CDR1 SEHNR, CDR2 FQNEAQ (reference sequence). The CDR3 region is CASSARASNEQFF. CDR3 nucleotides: TGTGCCAGCAGCGCGCGTGCTAGCAATGAGCAGTTCTTC.

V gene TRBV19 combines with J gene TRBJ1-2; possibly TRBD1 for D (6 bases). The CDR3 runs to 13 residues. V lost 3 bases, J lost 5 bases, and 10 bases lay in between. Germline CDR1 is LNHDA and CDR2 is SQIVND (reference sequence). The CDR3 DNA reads TGTGCCAGTAGTATCCCAGGGGCATATGGCTACACCTTC. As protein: CASSIPGAYGYTF.

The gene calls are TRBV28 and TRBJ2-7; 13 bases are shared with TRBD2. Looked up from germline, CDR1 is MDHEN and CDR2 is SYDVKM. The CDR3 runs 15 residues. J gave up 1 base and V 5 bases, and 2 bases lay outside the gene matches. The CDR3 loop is CASSRTSGRSYEQYF. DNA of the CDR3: TGTGCCAGCAGTCGGACTAGCGGGAGATCCTACGAGCAGTACTTC.

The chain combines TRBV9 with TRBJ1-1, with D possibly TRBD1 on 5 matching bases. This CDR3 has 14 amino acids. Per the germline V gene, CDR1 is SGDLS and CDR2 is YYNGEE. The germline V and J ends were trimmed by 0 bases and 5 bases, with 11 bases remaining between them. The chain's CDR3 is CASSVDLGRTEAFF. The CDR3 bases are TGTGCCAGCAGCGTAGATCTGGGGCGGACTGAAGCTTTCTTT.

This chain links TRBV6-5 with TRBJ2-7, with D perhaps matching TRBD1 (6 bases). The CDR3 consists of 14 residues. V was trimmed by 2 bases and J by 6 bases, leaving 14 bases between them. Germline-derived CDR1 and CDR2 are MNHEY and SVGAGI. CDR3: CASSYVGQTGEQYF. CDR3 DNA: TGTGCCAGCAGTTACGTGGGACAAACTGGCGAGCAGTACTTC.

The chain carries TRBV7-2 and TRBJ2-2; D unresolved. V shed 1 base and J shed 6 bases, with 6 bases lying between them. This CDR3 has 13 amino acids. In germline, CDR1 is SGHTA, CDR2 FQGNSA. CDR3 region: CASSLVEPGELFF. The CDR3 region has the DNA TGTGCCAGCAGCTTAGTGGAGCCCGGGGAGCTGTTTTTT. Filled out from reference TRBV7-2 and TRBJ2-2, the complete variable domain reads GAGVSQSPSNKVTEKGKDVELRCDPISGHTALYWYRQSLGQGLEFLIYFQGNSAPDKSGLPSDRFSAERTGGSVSTLTIQRTQQEDSAVYLCASSLVEPGELFFGEGSRLTVL.

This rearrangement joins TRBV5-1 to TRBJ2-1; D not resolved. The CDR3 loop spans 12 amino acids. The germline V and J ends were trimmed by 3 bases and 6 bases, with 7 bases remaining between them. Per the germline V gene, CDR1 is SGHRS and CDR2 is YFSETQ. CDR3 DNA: TGCGCCAGCAGCTCAAACGGCAATGAGCAGTTCTTC. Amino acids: CASSSNGNEQFF.